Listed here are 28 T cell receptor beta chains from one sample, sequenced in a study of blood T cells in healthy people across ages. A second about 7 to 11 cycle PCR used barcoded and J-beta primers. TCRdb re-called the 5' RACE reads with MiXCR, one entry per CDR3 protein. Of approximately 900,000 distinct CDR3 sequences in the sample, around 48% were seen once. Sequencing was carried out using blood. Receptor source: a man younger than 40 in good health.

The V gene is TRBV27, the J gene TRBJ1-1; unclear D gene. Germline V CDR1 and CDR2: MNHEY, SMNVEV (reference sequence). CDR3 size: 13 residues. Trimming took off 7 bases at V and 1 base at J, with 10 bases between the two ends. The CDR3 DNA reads TGTGCCAGCAATCCCGACGGGAACACTGAAGCTTTCTTT. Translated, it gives CASNPDGNTEAFF.

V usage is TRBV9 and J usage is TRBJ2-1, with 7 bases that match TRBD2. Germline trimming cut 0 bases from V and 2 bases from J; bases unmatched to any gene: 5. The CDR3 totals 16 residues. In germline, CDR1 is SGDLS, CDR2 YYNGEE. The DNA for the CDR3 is TGTGCCAGCAGCGTAGCAAGCGGGGAGACCTACAATGAGCAGTTCTTC. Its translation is CASSVASGETYNEQFF.

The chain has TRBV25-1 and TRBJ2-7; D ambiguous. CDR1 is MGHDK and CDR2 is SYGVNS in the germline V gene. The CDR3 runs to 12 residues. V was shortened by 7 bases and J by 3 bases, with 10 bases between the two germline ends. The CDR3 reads CASNVGDYEQYF. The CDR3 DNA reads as TGTGCCAGCAACGTCGGAGACTACGAGCAGTACTTC.

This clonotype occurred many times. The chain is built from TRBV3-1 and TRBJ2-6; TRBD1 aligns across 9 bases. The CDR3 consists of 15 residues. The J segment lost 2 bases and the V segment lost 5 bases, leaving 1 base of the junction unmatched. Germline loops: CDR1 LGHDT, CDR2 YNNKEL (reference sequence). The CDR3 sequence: CASSTGGPGANVLTF. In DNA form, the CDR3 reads TGTGCCAGCAGCACAGGGGGCCCTGGGGCCAACGTCCTGACTTTC.

The CDR3: CASSQESSGGATDTQYF. CDR3 DNA: TGTGCCAGCAGCCAAGAATCGAGCGGGGGGGCCACAGATACGCAGTATTTT. The V call is TRBV4-2, the J call TRBJ2-3; TRBD2 agrees at 10 bases. The CDR3 is made up of 17 amino acids. Trimming cost V 0 bases and J 2 bases; bases outside gene matches: 5. The germline CDR1 and CDR2 sequences are LGHNA and YNFKEQ.

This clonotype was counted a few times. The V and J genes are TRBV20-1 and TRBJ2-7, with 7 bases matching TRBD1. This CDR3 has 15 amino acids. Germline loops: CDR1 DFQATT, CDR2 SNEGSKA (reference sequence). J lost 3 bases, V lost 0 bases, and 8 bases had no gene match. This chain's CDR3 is CSARDQETGIYEQYF. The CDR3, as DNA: TGCAGTGCTAGAGATCAGGAGACAGGGATCTACGAGCAGTACTTC.

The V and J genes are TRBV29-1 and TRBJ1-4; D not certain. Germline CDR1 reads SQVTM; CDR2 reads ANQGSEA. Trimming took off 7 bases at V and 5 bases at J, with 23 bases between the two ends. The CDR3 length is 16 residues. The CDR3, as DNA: TGCAGCGCCGCGGGCCTACAAGGGCCACAAAATGAAAAACTGTTTTTT. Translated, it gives CSAAGLQGPQNEKLFF.

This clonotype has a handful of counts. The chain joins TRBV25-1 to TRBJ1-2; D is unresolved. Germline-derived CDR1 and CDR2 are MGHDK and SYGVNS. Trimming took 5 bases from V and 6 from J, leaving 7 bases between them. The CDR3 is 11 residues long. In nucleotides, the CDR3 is TGTGCCAGCAGTTTAGCTGATGGCTACACCTTC. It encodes CASSLADGYTF.

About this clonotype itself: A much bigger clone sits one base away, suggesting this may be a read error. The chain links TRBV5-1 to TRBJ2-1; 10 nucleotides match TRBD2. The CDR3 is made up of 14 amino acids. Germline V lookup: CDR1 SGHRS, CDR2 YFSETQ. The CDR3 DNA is TGCGCCAGCAGCCCTAGCGGGGGCTACAATAAGCAGTTCTTC. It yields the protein CASSPSGGYNKQFF.

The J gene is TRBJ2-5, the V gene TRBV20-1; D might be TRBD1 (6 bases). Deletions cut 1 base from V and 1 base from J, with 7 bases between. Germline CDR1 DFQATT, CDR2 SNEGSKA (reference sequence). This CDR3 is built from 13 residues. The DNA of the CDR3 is TGCAGTGCTAGAGTGGGGGCCCAAGAGACCCAGTACTTC. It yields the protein CSARVGAQETQYF.

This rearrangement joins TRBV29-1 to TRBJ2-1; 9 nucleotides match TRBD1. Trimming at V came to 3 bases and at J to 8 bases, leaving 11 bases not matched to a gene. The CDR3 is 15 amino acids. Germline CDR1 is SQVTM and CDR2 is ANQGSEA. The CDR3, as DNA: TGCAGCGTTGACTTGGGACAGGGTGAGGGAGATGAGCAGTTCTTC. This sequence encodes CSVDLGQGEGDEQFF.

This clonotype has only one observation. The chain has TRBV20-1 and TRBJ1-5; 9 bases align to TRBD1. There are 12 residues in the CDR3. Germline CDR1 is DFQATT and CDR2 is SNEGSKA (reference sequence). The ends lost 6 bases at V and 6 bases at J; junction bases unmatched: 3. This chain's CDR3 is CSAGTGLQPQHF. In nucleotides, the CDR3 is TGCAGTGCCGGGACAGGGCTTCAGCCCCAGCATTTT.

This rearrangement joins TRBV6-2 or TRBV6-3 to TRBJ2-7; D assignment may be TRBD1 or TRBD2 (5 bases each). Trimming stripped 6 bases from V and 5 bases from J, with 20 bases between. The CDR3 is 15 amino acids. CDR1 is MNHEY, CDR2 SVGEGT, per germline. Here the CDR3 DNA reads TGTGCCAGCAGCTCCGGGACCGCAATGAGCCACGAGCAGTACTTC. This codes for CASSSGTAMSHEQYF.

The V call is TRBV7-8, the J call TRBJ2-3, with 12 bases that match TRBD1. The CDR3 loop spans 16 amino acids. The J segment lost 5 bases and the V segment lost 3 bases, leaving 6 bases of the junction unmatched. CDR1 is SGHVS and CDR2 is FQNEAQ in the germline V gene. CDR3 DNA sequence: TGTGCCAGCAGCTTGCCGGGACAGGGGGCTGTAGATACGCAGTATTTT. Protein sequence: CASSLPGQGAVDTQYF.

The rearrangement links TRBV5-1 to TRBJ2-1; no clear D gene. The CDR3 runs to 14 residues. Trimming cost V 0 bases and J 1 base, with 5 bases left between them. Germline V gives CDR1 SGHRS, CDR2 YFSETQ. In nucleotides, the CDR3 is TGCGCCAGCAGCTTGGGGGCGTCCTACAATGAGCAGTTCTTC. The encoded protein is CASSLGASYNEQFF.

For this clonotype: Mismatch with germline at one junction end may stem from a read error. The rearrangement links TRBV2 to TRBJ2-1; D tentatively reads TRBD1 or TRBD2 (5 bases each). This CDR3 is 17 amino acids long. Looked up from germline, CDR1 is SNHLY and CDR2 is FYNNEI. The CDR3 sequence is CASGTMPSKLTYKEQFF. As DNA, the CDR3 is TGTGCCAGCGGGACGATGCCCTCTAAACTAACCTACAAGGAGCAGTTCTTC.

CDR3 residues: CASSLEKNYGYTF. CDR3 nucleotide sequence: TGTGCCAGCAGCTTAGAGAAGAACTATGGCTACACCTTC. The chain uses TRBV7-2 and TRBJ1-2; no clear D gene. The V gene lost 1 base and the J gene lost 2 bases, with 5 bases spanning the gap. The CDR3 extends over 13 amino acids. Germline CDR1 and CDR2: SGHTA and FQGNSA.

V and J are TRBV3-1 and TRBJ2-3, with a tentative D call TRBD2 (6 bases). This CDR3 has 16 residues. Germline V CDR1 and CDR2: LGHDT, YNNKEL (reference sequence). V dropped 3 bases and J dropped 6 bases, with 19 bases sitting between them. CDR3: CASSQIPAGLLDTQYF. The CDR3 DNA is TGTGCCAGCAGCCAGATCCCAGCGGGTCTTCTTGATACGCAGTATTTT.

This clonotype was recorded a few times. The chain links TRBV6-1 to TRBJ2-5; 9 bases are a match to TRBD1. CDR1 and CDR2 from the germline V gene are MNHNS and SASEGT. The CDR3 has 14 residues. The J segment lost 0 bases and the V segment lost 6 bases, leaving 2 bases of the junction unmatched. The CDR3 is CASSWTGDQETQYF. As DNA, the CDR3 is TGTGCCAGCAGCTGGACAGGGGACCAAGAGACCCAGTACTTC.

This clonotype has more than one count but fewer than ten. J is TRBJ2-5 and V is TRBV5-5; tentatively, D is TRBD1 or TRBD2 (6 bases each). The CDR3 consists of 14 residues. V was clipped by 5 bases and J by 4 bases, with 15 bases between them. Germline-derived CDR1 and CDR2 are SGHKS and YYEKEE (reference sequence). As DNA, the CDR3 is TGTGCCAGCAGTCCTAGGGGGGTAATAGAGACCCAGTACTTC. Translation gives CASSPRGVIETQYF.

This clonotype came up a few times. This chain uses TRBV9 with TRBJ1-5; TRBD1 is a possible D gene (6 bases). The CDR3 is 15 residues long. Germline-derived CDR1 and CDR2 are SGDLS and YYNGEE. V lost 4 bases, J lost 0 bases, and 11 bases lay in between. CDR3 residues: CASSKGTNSNQPQHF. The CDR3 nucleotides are TGTGCCAGCAGCAAGGGGACAAATAGCAATCAGCCCCAGCATTTT.

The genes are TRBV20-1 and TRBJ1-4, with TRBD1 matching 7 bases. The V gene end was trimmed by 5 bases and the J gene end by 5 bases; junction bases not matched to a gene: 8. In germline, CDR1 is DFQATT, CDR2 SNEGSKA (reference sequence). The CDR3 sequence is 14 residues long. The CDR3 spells CSALSRQGNEKLFF. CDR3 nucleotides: TGCAGTGCTCTCTCCAGACAGGGCAATGAAAAACTGTTTTTT.

The CDR3 region has the DNA TGCGCCAGCAGCTTAGGGAACAGTAACTATGGCTACACCTTC. It encodes CASSLGNSNYGYTF. The chain has TRBV5-1 and TRBJ1-2; no reliable D call. The CDR3 sequence is 14 residues long. The germline V and J ends were trimmed by 2 bases and 1 base, with 9 bases remaining between them. From germline, CDR1 is SGHRS and CDR2 YFSETQ.

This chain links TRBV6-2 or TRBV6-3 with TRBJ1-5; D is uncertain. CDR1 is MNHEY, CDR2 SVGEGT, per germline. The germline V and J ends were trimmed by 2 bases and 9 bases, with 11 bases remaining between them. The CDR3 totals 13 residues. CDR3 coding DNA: TGTGCCAGCAGTTACAGGATTCCCCGGCCCCAGCATTTT. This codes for CASSYRIPRPQHF.

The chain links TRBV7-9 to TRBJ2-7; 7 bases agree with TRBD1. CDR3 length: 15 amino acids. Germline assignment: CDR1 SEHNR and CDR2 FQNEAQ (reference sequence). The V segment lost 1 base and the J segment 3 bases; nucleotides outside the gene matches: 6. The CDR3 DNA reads TGTGCCAGCAGCTTAGGGGACAGAATTTACTACGAGCAGTACTTC. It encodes CASSLGDRIYYEQYF.

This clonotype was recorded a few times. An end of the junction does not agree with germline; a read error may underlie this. In DNA, the CDR3 is TGCAGCGCTCAGACTAGCGGGGGGCGGAATGGGCAGTTCTTC. It translates to CSAQTSGGRNGQFF. The chain carries TRBV29-1 and TRBJ2-1; 13 bases agree with TRBD2. Germline CDR1 reads SQVTM; CDR2 reads ANQGSEA. The CDR3 contains 14 residues.

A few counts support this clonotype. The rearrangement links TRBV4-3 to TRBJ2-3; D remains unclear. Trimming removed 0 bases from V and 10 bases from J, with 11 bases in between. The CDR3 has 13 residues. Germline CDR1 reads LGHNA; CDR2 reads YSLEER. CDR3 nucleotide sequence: TGCGCCAGCAGCCAAGAAAGGGAACGACCGCAGTATTTT. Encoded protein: CASSQERERPQYF.

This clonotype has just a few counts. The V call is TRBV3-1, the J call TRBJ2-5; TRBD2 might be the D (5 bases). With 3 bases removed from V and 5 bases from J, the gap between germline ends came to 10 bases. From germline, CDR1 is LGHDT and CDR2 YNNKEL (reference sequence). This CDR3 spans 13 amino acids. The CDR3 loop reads CASSQSSMETQYF. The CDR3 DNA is TGTGCCAGCAGCCAGTCTAGCATGGAGACCCAGTACTTC.